A selection of T cell receptor beta chains follows, all from one sample in a study of vaccination and CD4 T cells after COVID-19. TCRdb reprocessed the PCR reads with MiXCR, giving one entry per CDR3 protein. The repertoire holds roughly 20,000 distinct CDR3 sequences, with approximately 42% as singletons. These TCRs are of unknown antigen specificity. The specimen was CD4+ T cells from blood, cultured in vitro, collected before SARS-CoV-2 vaccination. These receptor sequences come from a human donor who received a COVID-19 vaccine. Each CDR3 is given with its conserved first and last residue.

j_gene,v_gene,CDR3aa
TRBJ2-1,TRBV6-2/TRBV6-3,CASRADRAYNEQFF
TRBJ2-5,TRBV20-1,CSAPSGARETQYF
TRBJ1-3,TRBV6-5,CASSYRGSSGNTIYF
TRBJ1-6,TRBV5-4,CASSGDLRSSPLHF
TRBJ2-7,TRBV20-1,CSARIAGPTLEQYF
TRBJ1-2,TRBV20-1,CANRGRKGYTF
TRBJ2-2,TRBV2,CASSEVRGGELFF
TRBJ1-5,TRBV4-2,CASSRSVMGNQPQHF
TRBJ1-6,TRBV2,CASVRSSYNSPLHF
TRBJ2-3,TRBV30,CAWRQTGSTDTQYF
TRBJ2-5,TRBV7-9,CASSLLAGGLVETQYF
TRBJ1-6,TRBV6-4,CASSDLINSPLHF
TRBJ1-6,TRBV18,CASSPLEPGQGSYNSPLHF
TRBJ1-6,TRBV5-5,CASSLAPVTNSPLHF
TRBJ1-5,TRBV20-1,CSATGFGQPQHF
TRBJ2-3,TRBV24-1,CATSDHTGSDTDTQYF
TRBJ1-1,TRBV12-3/TRBV12-4,CASSLNANTEAFF
TRBJ1-2,TRBV10-2,CASSDGGNGYTF
TRBJ2-3,TRBV5-1,CASSWEAGATDTQYF
TRBJ1-1,TRBV30,CAWTGDRANTEAFF
TRBJ1-5,TRBV9,CASSVEAGLGQPQHF
TRBJ1-5,TRBV7-9,CASSLGLGRGDQPQHF
TRBJ2-3,TRBV20-1,CSARQIGGADTDTQYF
TRBJ2-5,TRBV30,CAWSVALFFETQYF
TRBJ2-5,TRBV7-8,CASSTGTSGLQETQYF
TRBJ1-4,TRBV6-5,CASSYSPQRYNEKLFF
TRBJ2-7,TRBV19,CASSRETGYYEQYF
TRBJ1-2,TRBV6-1,CASSNGTGLYGYTF
TRBJ2-7,TRBV27,CASSIATTSGHEQYF
TRBJ1-2,TRBV5-1,CASSSIQGQDGYTF
TRBJ1-5,TRBV20-1,CSARAGDSQLSNQPQHF
TRBJ1-2,TRBV6-1,CASSEQRAVAGYTF
TRBJ2-3,TRBV6-2/TRBV6-3,CASSPWDEGADTQYF
TRBJ1-1,TRBV12-5,CASGENTEAFF
TRBJ2-7,TRBV2,CASSEGYEQYF
TRBJ1-1,TRBV15,CATSTDRTENTEAFF
TRBJ1-1,TRBV24-1,CATSDLGPRHTEAFF